This TCR beta chain was captured by sequencing in a study of beta chain features in type 1 diabetes. Study summary: Patients looked much like healthy donors when it came to age, gender and cell yields.

Investigators reverse transcribed all isolated RNA, so they sequenced expressed TCRB transcripts. Assay used: immunoSEQ multiplex PCR; TCRdb lists only in-frame clones, some missing. The data show 120,000 to 150,000 clones, roughly 50% seen once. Broader study findings: Shortening that was moderate but significant affected the TCRB CDR3s of Type 1 diabetes patients in all four CD4+ subsets. Any role of HLA type in TCRB rearrangement remained unresolved here. For cells with high TCR expression, cDNA sequencing could yield over-representation.

Trimming took 8 bases from V and 0 from J, leaving 11 bases between them. The germline V gene has CDR1 MNHEY and CDR2 SVGAGI. The CDR3 has 15 amino acids. Remarks on this clone: Its antigen remains unidentified.

This TCR came from a man younger than 30 in good health. V is TRBV6-5 and J is TRBJ2-6; a weak D match, TRBD2 (5 bases). The sequencing sample was made of Tregs from blood. The CDR3 bases are TGTGCCAGCCGACGAGGGTACTCTGGGGCCAACGTCCTGACTTTC. This codes for CASRRGYSGANVLTF.